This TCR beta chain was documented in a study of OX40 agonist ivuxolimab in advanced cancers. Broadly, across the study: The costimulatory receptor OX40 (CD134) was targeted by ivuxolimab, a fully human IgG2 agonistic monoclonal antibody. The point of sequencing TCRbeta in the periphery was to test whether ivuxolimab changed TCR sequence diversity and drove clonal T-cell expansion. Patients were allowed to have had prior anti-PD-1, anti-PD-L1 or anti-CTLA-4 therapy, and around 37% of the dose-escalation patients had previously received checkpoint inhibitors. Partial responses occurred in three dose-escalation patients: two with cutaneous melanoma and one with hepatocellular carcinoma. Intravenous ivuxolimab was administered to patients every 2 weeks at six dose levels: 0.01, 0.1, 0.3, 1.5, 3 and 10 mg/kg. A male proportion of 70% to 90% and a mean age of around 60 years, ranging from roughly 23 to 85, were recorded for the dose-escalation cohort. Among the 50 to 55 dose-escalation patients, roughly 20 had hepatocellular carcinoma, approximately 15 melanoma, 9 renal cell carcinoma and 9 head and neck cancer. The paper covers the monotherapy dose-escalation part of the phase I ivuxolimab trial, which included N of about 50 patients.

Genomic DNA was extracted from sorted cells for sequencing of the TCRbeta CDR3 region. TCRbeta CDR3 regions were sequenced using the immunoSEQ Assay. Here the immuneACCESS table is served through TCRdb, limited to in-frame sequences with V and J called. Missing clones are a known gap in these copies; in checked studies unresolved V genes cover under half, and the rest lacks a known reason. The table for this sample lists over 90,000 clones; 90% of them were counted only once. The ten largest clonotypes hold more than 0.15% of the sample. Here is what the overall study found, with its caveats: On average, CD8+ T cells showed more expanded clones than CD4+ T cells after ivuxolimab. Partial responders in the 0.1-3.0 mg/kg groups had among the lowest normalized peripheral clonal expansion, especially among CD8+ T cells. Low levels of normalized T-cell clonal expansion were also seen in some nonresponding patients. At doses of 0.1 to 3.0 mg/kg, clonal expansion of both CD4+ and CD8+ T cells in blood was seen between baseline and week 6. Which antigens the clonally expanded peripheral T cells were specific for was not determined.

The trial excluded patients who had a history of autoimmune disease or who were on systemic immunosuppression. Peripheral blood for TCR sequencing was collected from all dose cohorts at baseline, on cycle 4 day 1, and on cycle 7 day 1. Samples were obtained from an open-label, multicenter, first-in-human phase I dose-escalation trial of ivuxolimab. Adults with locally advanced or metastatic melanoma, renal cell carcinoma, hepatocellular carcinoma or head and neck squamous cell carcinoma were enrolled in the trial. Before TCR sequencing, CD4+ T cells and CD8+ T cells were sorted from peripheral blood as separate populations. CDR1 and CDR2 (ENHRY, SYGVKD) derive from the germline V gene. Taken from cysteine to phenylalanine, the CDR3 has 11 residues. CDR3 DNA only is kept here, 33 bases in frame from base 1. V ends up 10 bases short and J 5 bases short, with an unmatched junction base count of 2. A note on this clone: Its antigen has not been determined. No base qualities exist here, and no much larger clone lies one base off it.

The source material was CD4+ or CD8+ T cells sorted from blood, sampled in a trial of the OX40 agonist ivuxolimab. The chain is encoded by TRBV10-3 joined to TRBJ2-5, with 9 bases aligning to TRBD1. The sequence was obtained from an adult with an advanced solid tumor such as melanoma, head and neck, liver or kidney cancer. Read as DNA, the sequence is TGTGCCACAGGACAGGGGGAGACCCAGTACTTC. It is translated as CATGQGETQYF.